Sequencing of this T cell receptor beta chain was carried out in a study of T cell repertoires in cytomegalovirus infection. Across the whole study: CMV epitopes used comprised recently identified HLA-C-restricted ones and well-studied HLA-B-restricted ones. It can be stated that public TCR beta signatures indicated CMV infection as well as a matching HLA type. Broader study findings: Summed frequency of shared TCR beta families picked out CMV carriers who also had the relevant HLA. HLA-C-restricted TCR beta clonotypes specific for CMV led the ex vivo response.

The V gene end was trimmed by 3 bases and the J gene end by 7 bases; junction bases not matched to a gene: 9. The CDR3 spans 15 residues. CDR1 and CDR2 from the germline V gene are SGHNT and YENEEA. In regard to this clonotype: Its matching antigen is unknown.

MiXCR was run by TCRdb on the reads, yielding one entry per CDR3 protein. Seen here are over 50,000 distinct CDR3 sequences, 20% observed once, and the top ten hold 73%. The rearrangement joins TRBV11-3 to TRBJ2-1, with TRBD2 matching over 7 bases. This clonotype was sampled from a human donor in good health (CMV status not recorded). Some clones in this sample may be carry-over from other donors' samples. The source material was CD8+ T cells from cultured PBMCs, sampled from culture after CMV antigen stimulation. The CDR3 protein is CASSFDWGGDNEQFF. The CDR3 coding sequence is TGTGCCAGCAGCTTCGATTGGGGGGGGGATAATGAGCAGTTCTTC.